Sequencing of this T cell receptor beta chain was carried out in a study of blood T cell repertoires in COVID-19 (dated by TCRdb to 2020 to 2021). Some background on the complete study: Samples from collaborators originated in the United States, Italy and Spain and spanned both the acute and convalescent phases of COVID-19. The repertoires were released in a freely available public database intended as a resource for research on the immune response to SARS-CoV-2. Samples were obtained from the ongoing ImmuneRACE study (first 160 participants) and from roughly 1,300 subjects provided by 6 global collaborators. Subjects who had been exposed to COVID-19, were actively infected with it, or had recovered from it provided the deeply sampled blood TCRbeta repertoires that made up the dataset. Where HLA class I and class II types were available, the types were taken from metadata supplied by the sample provider, not from assay-based typing. The material from the prospective study consisted of cDNA or gDNA derived from T cells, B-cell-depleted T cells, or PBMCs. A de-identified subject ID, COVID-19 status, age in years and sex were almost always included in the sample metadata. Points the paper makes about the study in general: How much clinical and demographic metadata was included differed by source and by participant, and the metadata was provided uncurated.

TCRbeta CDR3 regions were amplified from genomic DNA using the immunoSEQ Assay, a bias-controlled multiplex PCR. Per the source publication's procedure: The number of nucleated cells in each sample was estimated by amplification of reference gene primers within the assay. To quantify the absolute abundance of each unique TCRbeta CDR3 rearrangement, sequence reads were collapsed and filtered. For each sample, productive Simpson clonality was calculated by taking the square root of Simpson's diversity index across productive rearrangements. TCRdb holds this immuneACCESS table with in-frame rearrangements only. Some clones are missing; in checked studies, unresolved V genes explain under half, and the rest has no known cause. The V and J calls and clone size come from that table; D and trimming were worked out from the DNA. For this sample the table gives 100,000 or so clones, of which about 90% were detected only once. The top ten clones comprise 15% to 20% of the sample.

Reading from cysteine to phenylalanine, the CDR3 counts 15 amino acids. The sequence is cut down to CDR3 DNA, 45 bases in frame from base 1. CDR1 and CDR2 were assigned from the germline V gene as SGHNT and YENEEA. At the junction V is shortened by 3 bases and J by 3 bases; bases outside the gene matches: 6. Collaborating institutions collected whole blood in K2EDTA tubes following their own protocols. For TCRbeta analysis, collaborators shipped samples as frozen whole blood, isolated PBMCs, or DNA extracted from either of those sample types. About this clone: Its cognate antigen has yet to be identified. No base-level quality is on record; no much larger clone is a single base apart.

The TCR comes from a man aged 45-65 years with acute or convalescent COVID-19. The sequence is built from TRBV11-3 and TRBJ1-1, with 8 central nucleotides matching TRBD1. Input material: peripheral blood. The DNA reads as follows: TGTGCCAGCAGCTTTGCAGGGGGCGAGGACACTGAAGCTTTCTTT. The resulting protein is CASSFAGGEDTEAFF.